This T cell receptor (beta chain) was obtained from a study of cytomegalovirus exposure and HLA in healthy donors. Use of 60 Vbeta and 13 Jbeta primers characterized the PCR. Methods used by the authors: Later analysis identified some 80 million unique TCR beta chains, about 11 million shared. Clones were sequenced by immunoSEQ multiplex PCR, and TCRdb holds only the in-frame ones, with some missing. V and J calls and clone size come straight from that table; D and trimming were deduced from the DNA. The sample includes under 70,000 clones, 65% to 70% of them seen just once. This clone has just a few counts. Nominally healthy donors were sampled, though unrecorded immune exposures were likely. The length of the CDR3 is 14 residues. Per the germline V gene, CDR1 is MNHNS and CDR2 is SASEGT. V lost 7 bases and J lost 0, with 12 bases in between.

This receptor was taken from a woman in her twenties or thirties in good health and CMV-seronegative. Sequenced material: PBMCs. The rearrangement joins TRBV6-1 to TRBJ1-1, with D unresolved. CDR3 residues: CASMRTGMNTEAFF. CDR3 in DNA: TGTGCCAGCATGAGGACGGGAATGAACACTGAAGCTTTCTTT.